The next 29 T cell receptor beta chains were all read from a single sample in a study of control samples from healthy donors and cancer patients. Using immunoSEQ multiplex PCR, the repertoire was profiled, and TCRdb retains in-frame clones only, with some absent. The sample carries some 200,000 clones, roughly 94% recorded once. Input material: blood. The receptors stem from a man in his fifties or sixties in good health.

The gene calls are TRBV19 and TRBJ2-1, with 7 nucleotides matching TRBD1. The CDR3 runs to 16 residues. Germline values: CDR1 LNHDA, CDR2 SQIVND (reference sequence). V dropped 1 base and J dropped 0; count of bases not matched to a gene: 3. The CDR3 spells CASSIGGGSSYNEQFF. CDR3 DNA sequence: TGTGCCAGTAGTATAGGAGGGGGCAGCTCCTACAATGAGCAGTTCTTC.

The V and J genes are TRBV7-9 and TRBJ1-2, with 7 bases aligning to TRBD1. The J segment lost 0 bases and the V segment lost 4 bases, leaving 5 bases of the junction unmatched. Per germline, CDR1 SEHNR and CDR2 FQNEAQ (reference sequence). This CDR3 contains 15 residues. The CDR3 sequence is CASSSRQGTNYGYTF. The CDR3 DNA sequence: TGTGCCAGCAGCTCGCGACAGGGTACTAACTATGGCTACACCTTC. The full variable domain, its missing parts supplied by reference TRBV7-9 and TRBJ1-2, is DTGVSQNPRHKITKRGQNVTFRCDPISEHNRLYWYRQTLGQGPEFLTYFQNEAQLEKSRLLSDRFSAERPKGSFSTLEIQRTEQGDSAMYLCASSSRQGTNYGYTFGSGTRLTVV.

In DNA form, the CDR3 reads TGTGCCAGCACCGAGGGGGGATCGGATGGCTACACCTTC. Translated, it gives CASTEGGSDGYTF. This sequence joins TRBV25-1 and TRBJ1-2; TRBD1 might be the D (6 bases). CDR1 and CDR2 (germline): MGHDK, SYGVNS. The CDR3 runs to 13 residues. Deletions cut 7 bases from V and 6 bases from J, with 15 bases between.

This clone was seen a single time. The J gene is TRBJ1-2, the V gene TRBV6-2 or TRBV6-3; the D is unclear. The CDR3 covers 16 residues. Germline V lookup: CDR1 MNHEY, CDR2 SVGEGT. V lost 0 bases and J 4 bases, leaving 15 bases between the germline ends. The CDR3 nucleotides are TGTGCCAGCAGTTACTCGGGAGTATCGCCCCTCTATGGCTACACCTTC. It translates to CASSYSGVSPLYGYTF.

The rearrangement joins TRBV30 to TRBJ1-5, with D unresolved. The CDR3 length is 15 residues. V lost 0 bases and J 5 bases, leaving 14 bases between the germline ends. Germline-derived CDR1 and CDR2 are GTSNPN and SVGIG (reference sequence). The CDR3 DNA reads as TGTGCCTGGAGTGTATCTTCGTGGGCCTATCAGCCCCAGCATTTT. As protein: CAWSVSSWAYQPQHF. The complete variable domain, with remaining parts taken from reference TRBV30 and TRBJ1-5, reads SQTIHQWPATLVQPVGSPLSLECTVEGTSNPNLYWYRQAAGRGLQLLFYSVGIGQISSEVPQNLSASRPQDRQFILSSKKLLLSDSGFYLCAWSVSSWAYQPQHFGDGTRLSIL.

The V and J genes are TRBV20-1 and TRBJ2-1, with D unresolved. This CDR3 has 11 amino acids. CDR1 is DFQATT, CDR2 SNEGSKA, per germline (reference sequence). The V and J ends lost 2 bases and 7 bases respectively, with 6 bases between them. The CDR3 DNA sequence: TGCAGTGCTAGACGAGAGAATGAGCAGTTCTTC. Translated: CSARRENEQFF.

The chain is built from TRBV10-1 and TRBJ2-2, with 9 nucleotides matching TRBD1. Trimming removed 2 bases from V and 2 bases from J; junction bases left unmatched: 6. Germline CDR1 and CDR2: WNHNN and SYGVQD (reference sequence). The CDR3 has 17 amino acids. For the CDR3, the DNA is TGCGCCAGCAGTGAGGGGGGACAGGGAATAAACACCGGGGAGCTGTTTTTT. It yields the protein CASSEGGQGINTGELFF.

This chain joins TRBV11-3 and TRBJ1-1; unclear D gene. This CDR3 spans 13 amino acids. Trimming took 3 bases from V and 0 from J, leaving 5 bases between them. Germline V gives CDR1 SGHNT, CDR2 YENEEA. The CDR3 protein is CASSLYMNTEAFF. DNA for the CDR3: TGTGCCAGCAGCTTGTACATGAACACTGAAGCTTTCTTT. Complete variable domain (other parts from reference TRBV11-3 and TRBJ1-1): EAGVVQSPRYKIIEKKQPVAFWCNPISGHNTLYWYLQNLGQGPELLIRYENEEAVDDSQLPKDRFSAERLKGVDSTLKIQPAELGDSAVYLCASSLYMNTEAFFGQGTRLTVV.

The DNA for the CDR3 is TGTGCCAGCAGCCCTACGCCCGGGACGGAGAATTACTATGGCTACACCTTC. Protein: CASSPTPGTENYYGYTF. The chain recombines TRBV7-8 with TRBJ1-2; tentative D call: TRBD1 (5 bases). From germline, CDR1 is SGHVS and CDR2 FQNEAQ. The CDR3 extends over 17 amino acids. With 5 bases removed from V and 3 bases from J, the gap between germline ends came to 22 bases.

The chain combines TRBV7-9 with TRBJ1-5; no reliable D call. V lost 5 bases and J 9 bases, leaving 14 bases between the germline ends. CDR3 length: 13 residues. Germline assignment: CDR1 SEHNR and CDR2 FQNEAQ (reference sequence). The DNA for the CDR3 is TGTGCCAGCAGCGACGCCGCCTCAGGGCCCCAGCATTTT. Translation: CASSDAASGPQHF.

V usage is TRBV6-5 and J usage is TRBJ1-2, with 8 positions matching TRBD1. This CDR3 is built from 14 residues. With V trimmed by 5 bases and J by 8 bases, 10 bases remained unmatched. Germline V lookup: CDR1 MNHEY, CDR2 SVGAGI. CDR3 DNA sequence: TGTGCCAGCAGTCCACTCGGACAGGGAAGGGGCTACACCTTC. Translated, it gives CASSPLGQGRGYTF.

The genes are TRBV3-1 (or the pseudogene TRBV3-2) and TRBJ1-4; D is undetermined. V lost 0 bases, J lost 3 bases, and 8 bases lay in between. Looked up from germline, CDR1 is LGHDT and CDR2 is YNNKEL (reference sequence). The length of the CDR3 is 15 residues. The chain's CDR3 is CASSQDVGSNEKLFF. The CDR3 bases are TGTGCCAGCAGCCAAGACGTCGGATCTAATGAAAAACTGTTTTTT.

The chain combines TRBV7-9 with TRBJ2-7; no reliable D call. With 5 bases removed from V and 7 bases from J, the gap between germline ends came to 9 bases. Per germline, CDR1 SEHNR and CDR2 FQNEAQ (reference sequence). This CDR3 comprises 11 residues. Written as DNA, the CDR3 is TGTGCCAGCAGCGCCTCAAATGAGCAGTACTTC. Amino acid sequence: CASSASNEQYF. The complete variable domain, with remaining parts taken from reference TRBV7-9 and TRBJ2-7, reads DTGVSQNPRHKITKRGQNVTFRCDPISEHNRLYWYRQTLGQGPEFLTYFQNEAQLEKSRLLSDRFSAERPKGSFSTLEIQRTEQGDSAMYLCASSASNEQYFGPGTRLTVT.

In its sample, this clone was seen once. CDR3 sequence reads: CASSYVQGYEQYF. The CDR3 DNA is TGTGCCAGCAGTTACGTCCAGGGCTACGAGCAGTACTTC. The chain has TRBV6-6 and TRBJ2-7, with D perhaps matching TRBD1 (5 bases). The germline V and J ends were trimmed by 2 bases and 3 bases, with 8 bases remaining between them. The germline CDR1 and CDR2 sequences are MNHNY and SVGAGI (reference sequence). There are 13 residues in the CDR3.

The table lists this clone with a few counts. The V and J genes are TRBV4-1 and TRBJ1-2, with D perhaps TRBD1 (5 bases). V was cut by 5 bases and J by 3 bases, with 10 bases left in between. The CDR3 length is 13 residues. CDR1 and CDR2 (germline): MGHRA, YSYEKL. The DNA for the CDR3 is TGCGCCAGCAGCGGGGGGGGATACTATGGCTACACCTTC. Its protein is CASSGGGYYGYTF.

The chain combines TRBV14 with TRBJ1-2, with TRBD1 matching over 7 bases. V lost 4 bases and J lost 1; bases outside the gene matches: 9. The germline gives CDR1 SGHDN, CDR2 FVKESK. This CDR3 has 16 amino acids. The CDR3 loop reads CASSPHRGTVNYGYTF. CDR3 nucleotide sequence: TGTGCCAGCAGCCCCCACCGCGGGACAGTTAACTATGGCTACACCTTC.

The gene calls are TRBV6-1 and TRBJ1-5; D is unresolved. Trimming removed 5 bases from V and 0 bases from J, with 11 bases in between. This CDR3 has 15 amino acids. Germline CDR1 reads MNHNS; CDR2 reads SASEGT. As DNA, the CDR3 is TGTGCCAGCAGTTCACTGGGCCATAGCAATCAGCCCCAGCATTTT. Translated, it gives CASSSLGHSNQPQHF.

The chain links TRBV2 to TRBJ2-3; the D is unclear. CDR1 SNHLY and CDR2 FYNNEI come from the germline V gene. V lost 8 bases and J lost 2, with 8 bases in between. The CDR3 extends over 12 amino acids. The CDR3 loop reads CASAILTDTQYF. The CDR3 DNA sequence: TGTGCCAGCGCTATCCTCACAGATACGCAGTATTTT.

The V gene is TRBV9, the J gene TRBJ2-4, with D hard to call. The germline CDR1 and CDR2 sequences are SGDLS and YYNGEE. V was cut by 3 bases and J by 7 bases, with 11 bases left in between. This CDR3 is built from 13 residues. DNA of the CDR3: TGTGCCAGCAGCGACGCCAGTGGGAACATTCAGTACTTC. This encodes CASSDASGNIQYF.

The chain is built from TRBV6-4 and TRBJ2-3; D call uncertain. This CDR3 is built from 15 residues. Germline loops: CDR1 MRHNA, CDR2 SNTAGT. With 3 bases removed from V and 1 base from J, the gap between germline ends came to 11 bases. DNA for the CDR3: TGTGCCAGCAGTGAGGGGTTGGTTGGCACAGATACGCAGTATTTT. Its protein is CASSEGLVGTDTQYF.

The chain has TRBV5-4 and TRBJ2-7; TRBD2 aligns across 9 bases. Germline V CDR1 and CDR2: SGHNT, YYREEE (reference sequence). J lost 0 bases, V lost 5 bases, and 9 bases had no gene match. The CDR3 is 16 residues long. The DNA of the CDR3 is TGTGCCAGCAGTCAAGATCTAGCGGGGAACTCCTACGAGCAGTACTTC. Translation: CASSQDLAGNSYEQYF.

The chain carries TRBV7-8 and TRBJ2-1; D unclear. V lost 5 bases and J 1 base, leaving 15 bases between the germline ends. Germline assignment: CDR1 SGHVS and CDR2 FQNEAQ. The CDR3 is made up of 16 amino acids. CDR3 sequence: CASSHIGRVSYNEQFF. The CDR3 nucleotides read TGTGCCAGCAGCCATATAGGACGAGTATCCTACAATGAGCAGTTCTTC.

The chain is built from TRBV29-1 and TRBJ1-2; D is possibly TRBD1 (5 bases). The germline V gene encodes CDR1 SQVTM and CDR2 ANQGSEA. This CDR3 comprises 12 residues. The ends were cut back, 4 bases at V and 0 bases at J, with 6 bases in the middle. The CDR3 coding sequence is TGCAGCGTTGGGGGGGCTAACTATGGCTACACCTTC. Its translation: CSVGGANYGYTF.

The CDR3 loop reads CATSQTSNSPLHF. CDR3 sequence (DNA): TGTGCCACCAGTCAGACTTCGAATTCACCCCTCCACTTT. The chain recombines TRBV24-1 with TRBJ1-6, with D unclear. Looked up from germline, CDR1 is KGHDR and CDR2 is SFDVKD. Trimming removed 6 bases at V and 7 bases at J, with 9 bases between. This CDR3 comprises 13 residues.

The chain uses TRBV5-4 and TRBJ1-2, with 8 bases fitting TRBD1. Germline trimming cut 5 bases from V and 0 bases from J; bases unmatched to any gene: 6. The V gene's germline CDR1 is SGHNT and CDR2 YYREEE (reference sequence). The CDR3 runs to 15 residues. DNA of the CDR3: TGTGCCAGCAGAGACAGGGGCTCGCCTAACTATGGCTACACCTTC. Protein: CASRDRGSPNYGYTF.

This clone appeared a single time. DNA for the CDR3: TGTGCCAGCAGCTTATCGACAGGGGAGGAGGGCTACACCTTC. Amino acid sequence: CASSLSTGEEGYTF. The genes are TRBV7-9 and TRBJ1-2; 8 bases align to TRBD1. The length of the CDR3 is 14 residues. The ends lost 2 bases at V and 8 bases at J; junction bases unmatched: 7. CDR1 is SEHNR, CDR2 FQNEAQ, per germline (reference sequence).

This clone was observed a single time. The CDR3 is CASSQDTPGASYNSPLHF. The CDR3 bases are TGTGCCAGCAGCCAAGATACTCCGGGGGCGTCCTATAATTCACCCCTCCACTTT. The chain carries TRBV3-1 (or the pseudogene TRBV3-2) and TRBJ1-6, with D possibly TRBD1 on 6 matching bases. Trimming removed 0 bases at V and 1 base at J, with 13 bases between. The CDR3 is made up of 18 amino acids. The germline V gene encodes CDR1 LGHDT and CDR2 YNNKEL (reference sequence).

The rearrangement links TRBV5-5 to TRBJ2-3; D might be TRBD2 (5 bases). CDR1 SGHKS and CDR2 YYEKEE come from the germline V gene (reference sequence). The CDR3 consists of 15 residues. Trimming pared 3 bases from V and 5 bases from J, leaving 16 bases between. The CDR3 is CASSYDGNNGDTQYF. CDR3 nucleotide sequence: TGTGCCAGCAGCTACGACGGGAACAACGGAGATACGCAGTATTTT.

V and J are TRBV7-2 and TRBJ2-7; D is perhaps TRBD1 (6 bases). The CDR3 is 14 residues long. Deletions cut 1 base from V and 0 bases from J, with 7 bases between. The germline V gene has CDR1 SGHTA and CDR2 FQGNSA. CDR3 amino acids: CASSLGGPSYEQYF. In DNA, the CDR3 is TGTGCCAGCAGCTTAGGGGGGCCCTCCTACGAGCAGTACTTC.